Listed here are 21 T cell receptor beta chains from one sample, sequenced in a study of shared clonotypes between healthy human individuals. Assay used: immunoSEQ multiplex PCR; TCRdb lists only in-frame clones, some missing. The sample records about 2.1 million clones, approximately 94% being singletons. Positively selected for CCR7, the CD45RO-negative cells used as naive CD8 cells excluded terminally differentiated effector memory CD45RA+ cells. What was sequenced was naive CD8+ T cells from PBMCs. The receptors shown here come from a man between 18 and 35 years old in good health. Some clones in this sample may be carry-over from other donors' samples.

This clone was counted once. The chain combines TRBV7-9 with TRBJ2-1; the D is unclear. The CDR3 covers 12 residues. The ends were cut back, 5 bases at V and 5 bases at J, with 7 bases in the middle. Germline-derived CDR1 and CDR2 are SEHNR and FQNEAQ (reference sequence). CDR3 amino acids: CASSDTNNEQFF. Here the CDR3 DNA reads TGTGCCAGCAGCGATACTAACAATGAGCAGTTCTTC. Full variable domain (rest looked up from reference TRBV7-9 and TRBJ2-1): DTGVSQNPRHKITKRGQNVTFRCDPISEHNRLYWYRQTLGQGPEFLTYFQNEAQLEKSRLLSDRFSAERPKGSFSTLEIQRTEQGDSAMYLCASSDTNNEQFFGPGTRLTVL.

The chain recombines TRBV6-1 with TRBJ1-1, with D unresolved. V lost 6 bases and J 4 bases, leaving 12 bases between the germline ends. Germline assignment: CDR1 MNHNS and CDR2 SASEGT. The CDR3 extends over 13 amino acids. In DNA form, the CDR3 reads TGTGCCAGCAGGGGCCGATCAGGCACTGAAGCTTTCTTT. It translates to CASRGRSGTEAFF.

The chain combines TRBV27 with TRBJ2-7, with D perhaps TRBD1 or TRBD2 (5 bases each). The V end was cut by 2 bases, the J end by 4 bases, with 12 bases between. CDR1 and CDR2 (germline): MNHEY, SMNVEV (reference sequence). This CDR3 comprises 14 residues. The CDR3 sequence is CASSLKRWGYEQYF. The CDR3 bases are TGTGCCAGCAGTTTAAAAAGGTGGGGGTACGAGCAGTACTTC.

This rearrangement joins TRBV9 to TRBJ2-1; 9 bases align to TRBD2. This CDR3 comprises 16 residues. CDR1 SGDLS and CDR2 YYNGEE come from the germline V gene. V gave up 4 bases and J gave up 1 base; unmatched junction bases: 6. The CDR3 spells CASSRSGRGSYNEQFF. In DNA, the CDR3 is TGTGCCAGCAGCCGTAGCGGGAGAGGGTCCTACAATGAGCAGTTCTTC.

The CDR3 spells CSVASGSSYEQYF. For the CDR3, the DNA is TGCAGCGTCGCGAGCGGATCCTCCTACGAGCAGTACTTC. The genes are TRBV29-1 and TRBJ2-7; maybe TRBD2 (5 bases). Germline V gene sequence: CDR1 SQVTM, CDR2 ANQGSEA. The CDR3 covers 13 residues. Trimming removed 6 bases from V and 0 bases from J, with 12 bases in between.

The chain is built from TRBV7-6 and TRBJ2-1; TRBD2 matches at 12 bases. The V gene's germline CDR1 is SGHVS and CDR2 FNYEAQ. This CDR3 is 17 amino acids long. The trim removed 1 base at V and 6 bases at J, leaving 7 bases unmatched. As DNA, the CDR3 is TGTGCCAGCAGCTTAGGGGCTAGCGGGAGGGGGTCCAATGAGCAGTTCTTC. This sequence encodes CASSLGASGRGSNEQFF.

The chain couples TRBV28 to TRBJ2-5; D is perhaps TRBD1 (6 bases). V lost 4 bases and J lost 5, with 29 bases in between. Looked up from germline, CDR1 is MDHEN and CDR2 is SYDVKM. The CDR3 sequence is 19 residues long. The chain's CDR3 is CASSSPRFQRDTSGETQYF. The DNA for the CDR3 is TGTGCCAGCAGTTCCCCTCGATTCCAACGGGACACGTCGGGGGAGACCCAGTACTTC.

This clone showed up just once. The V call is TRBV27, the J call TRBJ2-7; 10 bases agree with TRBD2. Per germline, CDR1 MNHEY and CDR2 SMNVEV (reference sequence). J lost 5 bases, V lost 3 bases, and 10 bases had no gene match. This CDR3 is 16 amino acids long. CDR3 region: CASSFSQAGGAHEQYF. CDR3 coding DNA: TGTGCCAGCAGTTTTTCCCAAGCGGGAGGGGCCCACGAGCAGTACTTC.

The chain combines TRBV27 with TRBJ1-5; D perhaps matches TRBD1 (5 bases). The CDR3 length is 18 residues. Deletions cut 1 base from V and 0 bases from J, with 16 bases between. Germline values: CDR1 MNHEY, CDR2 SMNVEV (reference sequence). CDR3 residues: CASSLLGGTRYSNQPQHF. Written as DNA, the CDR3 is TGTGCCAGCAGTTTATTGGGGGGGACCCGATATAGCAATCAGCCCCAGCATTTT.

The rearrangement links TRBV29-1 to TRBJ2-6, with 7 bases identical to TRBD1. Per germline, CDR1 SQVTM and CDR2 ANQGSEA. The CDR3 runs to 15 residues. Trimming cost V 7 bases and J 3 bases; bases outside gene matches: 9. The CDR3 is CSADFTGDGANVLTF. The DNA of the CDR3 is TGCAGCGCGGACTTCACAGGGGATGGGGCCAACGTCCTGACTTTC.

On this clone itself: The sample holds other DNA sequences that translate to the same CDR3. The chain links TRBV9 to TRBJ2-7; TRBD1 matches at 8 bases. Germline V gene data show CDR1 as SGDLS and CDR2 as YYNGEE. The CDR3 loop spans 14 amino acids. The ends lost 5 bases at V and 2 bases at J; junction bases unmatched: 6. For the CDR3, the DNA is TGTGCCAGCAGTGCCGGGACAGGAACCTACGAGCAGTACTTC. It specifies CASSAGTGTYEQYF.

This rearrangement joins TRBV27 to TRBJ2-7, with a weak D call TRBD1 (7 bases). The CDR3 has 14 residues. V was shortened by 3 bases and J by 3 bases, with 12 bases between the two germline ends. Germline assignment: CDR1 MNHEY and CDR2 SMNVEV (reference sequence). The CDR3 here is CASSFRGADYEQYF. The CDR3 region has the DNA TGTGCCAGCAGTTTCAGGGGGGCGGACTACGAGCAGTACTTC.

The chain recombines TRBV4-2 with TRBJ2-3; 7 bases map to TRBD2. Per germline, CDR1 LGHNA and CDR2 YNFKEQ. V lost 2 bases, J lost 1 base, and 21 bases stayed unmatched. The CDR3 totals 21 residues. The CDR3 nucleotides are TGTGCCAGCAGCCAATGGTCCGAGGAGTATATGGCGGGAGATCGCACAGATACGCAGTATTTT. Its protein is CASSQWSEEYMAGDRTDTQYF.

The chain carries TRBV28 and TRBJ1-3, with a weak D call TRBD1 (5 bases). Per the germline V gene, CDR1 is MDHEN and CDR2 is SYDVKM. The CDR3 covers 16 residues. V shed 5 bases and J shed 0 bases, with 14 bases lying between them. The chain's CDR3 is CASSEIGEGSGNTIYF. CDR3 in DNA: TGTGCCAGCAGTGAAATAGGGGAAGGCTCTGGAAACACCATATATTTT.

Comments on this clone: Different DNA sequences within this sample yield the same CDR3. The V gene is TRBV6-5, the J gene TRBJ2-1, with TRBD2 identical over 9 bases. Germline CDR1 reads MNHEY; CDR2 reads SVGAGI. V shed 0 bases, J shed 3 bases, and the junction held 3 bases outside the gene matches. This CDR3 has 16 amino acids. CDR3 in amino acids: CASSYSTSGIYNEQFF. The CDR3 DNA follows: TGTGCCAGCAGTTACTCGACTAGCGGAATCTACAATGAGCAGTTCTTC.

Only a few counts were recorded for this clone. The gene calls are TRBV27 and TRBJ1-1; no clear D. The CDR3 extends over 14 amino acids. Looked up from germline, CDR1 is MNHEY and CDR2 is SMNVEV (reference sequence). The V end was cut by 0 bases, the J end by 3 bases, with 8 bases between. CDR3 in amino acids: CASSLSRRYTEAFF. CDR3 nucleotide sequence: TGTGCCAGCAGTTTATCGCGCAGGTACACTGAAGCTTTCTTT.

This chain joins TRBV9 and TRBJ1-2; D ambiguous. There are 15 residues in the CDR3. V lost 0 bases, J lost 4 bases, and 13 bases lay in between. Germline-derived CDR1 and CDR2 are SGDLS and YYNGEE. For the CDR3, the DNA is TGTGCCAGCAGCGTAGCTACTAGCGCCCTCTATGGCTACACCTTC. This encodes CASSVATSALYGYTF.

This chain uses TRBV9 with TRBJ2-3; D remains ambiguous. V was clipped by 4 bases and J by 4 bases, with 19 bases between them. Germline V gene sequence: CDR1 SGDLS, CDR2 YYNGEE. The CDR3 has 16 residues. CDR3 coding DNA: TGTGCCAGCAGCCTGAACTCCGCGTCAAAGGCAGATACGCAGTATTTT. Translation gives CASSLNSASKADTQYF.

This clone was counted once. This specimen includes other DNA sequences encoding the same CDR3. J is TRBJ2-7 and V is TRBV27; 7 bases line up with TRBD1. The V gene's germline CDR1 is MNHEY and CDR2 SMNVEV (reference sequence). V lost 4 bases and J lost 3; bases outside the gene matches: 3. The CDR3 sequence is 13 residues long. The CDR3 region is CASSSRDSYEQYF. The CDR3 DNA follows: TGTGCCAGCAGTTCCCGGGACAGCTACGAGCAGTACTTC.

As DNA, the CDR3 is TGTGCCAGCAGCCGGACAGGGCCCCACGAGCAGTACTTC. Its protein product is CASSRTGPHEQYF. The chain recombines TRBV27 with TRBJ2-7; 8 nucleotides agree with TRBD1. The CDR3 totals 13 residues. Germline V gene lookup returns CDR1 MNHEY and CDR2 SMNVEV (reference sequence). The junction had 6 bases not matched to a gene; V was cut back by 6 bases and J by 5 bases.

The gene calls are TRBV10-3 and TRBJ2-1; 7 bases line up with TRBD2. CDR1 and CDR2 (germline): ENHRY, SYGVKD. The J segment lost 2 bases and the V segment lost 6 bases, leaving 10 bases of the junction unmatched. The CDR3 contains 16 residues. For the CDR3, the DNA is TGTGCCATCAGGGGCGGGAGCGGGGTAGCCTACAATGAGCAGTTCTTC. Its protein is CAIRGGSGVAYNEQFF.